These 5 T cell receptor beta chains were all obtained from the same sample, sequenced in a study of CD8+ T cells in alopecia areata. TCR sequencing used cDNA made by reverse transcription of extracted RNA. Libraries were prepared by immunoSEQ multiplex PCR; TCRdb keeps only in-frame clonotypes and omits some of them. The sample has a few hundred thousand clones, under 40% seen once; the top ten hold 0.48%. Treatment meaning: oral pan-JAK inhibitor, 5-10 mg twice daily. The material was CD4+ T cells sorted from blood, obtained around week 34, from a patient treated with tofacitinib. These receptors were obtained from a human donor with alopecia areata.

This clone was counted a few times. The J gene is TRBJ2-1, the V gene TRBV9, with a tentative D call TRBD2 (5 bases). The CDR3 length is 14 residues. The germline V gene has CDR1 SGDLS and CDR2 YYNGEE. V was pared by 4 bases and J by 8 bases, with 16 bases between. The CDR3 bases are TGTGCCAGCAGCCCAGTTCTAGCTAGGGATGAGCAGTTCTTC. This gives the protein CASSPVLARDEQFF.

The chain couples TRBV11-1 to TRBJ2-3; D not certain. The germline gives CDR1 SGHAT, CDR2 FQDESV (reference sequence). Deletions cut 0 bases from V and 5 bases from J, with 3 bases between. This CDR3 is 12 amino acids long. CDR3 nucleotide sequence: TGTGCCAGCAGCTTAGCCAGAGATACGCAGTATTTT. Translating it yields CASSLARDTQYF.

The chain is built from TRBV6-6 and TRBJ2-7; D may match TRBD1 or TRBD2 (6 bases each). The V gene lost 0 bases and the J gene lost 2 bases, with 8 bases spanning the gap. This CDR3 has 14 residues. Germline values: CDR1 MNHNY, CDR2 SVGAGI (reference sequence). Written as DNA, the CDR3 is TGTGCCAGCAGTTACTCAGGGGGGACCTACGAGCAGTACTTC. This translates into CASSYSGGTYEQYF.

The gene calls are TRBV9 and TRBJ2-5, with D perhaps given as TRBD1 or TRBD2 (5 bases each). The CDR3 extends over 15 amino acids. Germline V gives CDR1 SGDLS, CDR2 YYNGEE. V lost 2 bases to trimming and J lost 4 bases, with 15 bases between them. In nucleotides, the CDR3 is TGTGCCAGCAGCGTCGAGGGGTGGGTTGGAGAGACCCAGTACTTC. Translation: CASSVEGWVGETQYF.

CDR3 sequence (DNA): TGTGCCAGCAGTGATCGCGGCTACACCTTC. It translates to CASSDRGYTF. The gene calls are TRBV2 and TRBJ1-2, with unresolved D. CDR1 and CDR2 (germline): SNHLY, FYNNEI. The CDR3 contains 10 residues. The germline V and J ends were trimmed by 3 bases and 8 bases, with 4 bases remaining between them.